The 8 T cell receptor beta chains reported below all come from one sample, sequenced in a study of T cell repertoires in cytomegalovirus infection. No antigen has been identified for these receptors. Each CDR3 protein gets one entry after TCRdb re-called the reads with MiXCR. Here the sample spans hundreds of thousands of distinct CDR3 sequences, roughly 30% being singletons. The sample was cultured CD8+ T cells from PBMCs, taken from culture after CMV antigen stimulation. The receptors originated from a human donor in good health (CMV status not recorded). Some clones in this sample may be carry-over from other donors' samples.

V usage is TRBV10-3 and J usage is TRBJ2-5; 7 nucleotides match TRBD1. The CDR3 covers 15 residues. V trimming: 4 bases; J trimming: 0 bases; junction bases outside the gene matches: 5. Per germline, CDR1 ENHRY and CDR2 SYGVKD. CDR3 region: CAISGHTGDQETQYF. The CDR3 DNA reads as TGTGCCATCAGTGGGCATACAGGGGACCAAGAGACCCAGTACTTC.

This clonotype appeared a few times. The chain has TRBV10-3 and TRBJ1-3; the match to TRBD1 covers 7 bases. This CDR3 comprises 15 residues. The V gene end was trimmed by 7 bases and the J gene end by 0 bases; junction bases not matched to a gene: 6. The germline V gene encodes CDR1 ENHRY and CDR2 SYGVKD. CDR3 in amino acids: CAIKGTASSGNTIYF. For the CDR3, the DNA is TGTGCCATCAAGGGGACAGCGAGCTCTGGAAACACCATATATTTT.

The V and J genes are TRBV7-9 and TRBJ1-1; D call uncertain. V dropped 5 bases and J dropped 11 bases, with 18 bases sitting between them. Per the germline V gene, CDR1 is SEHNR and CDR2 is FQNEAQ (reference sequence). This CDR3 contains 13 residues. The CDR3 DNA reads TGTGCCAGCAGCCAATCCCAAAGACACGAGGCTTTCTTT. It yields the protein CASSQSQRHEAFF.

This chain connects TRBV28 to TRBJ2-5; a weak D match, TRBD2 (5 bases). Deletions cut 6 bases from V and 4 bases from J, with 15 bases between. CDR1 and CDR2 from the germline V gene are MDHEN and SYDVKM. The length of the CDR3 is 14 residues. The CDR3 loop is CASSPDWARETQYF. In nucleotides, the CDR3 is TGTGCCAGCAGCCCGGACTGGGCACGAGAGACCCAGTACTTC.

The V call is TRBV19, the J call TRBJ1-2; D possibly corresponds to TRBD1 (5 bases). In germline, CDR1 is LNHDA, CDR2 SQIVND (reference sequence). The CDR3 totals 15 residues. Trimming pared 4 bases from V and 6 bases from J, leaving 18 bases between. The CDR3 is CASSTLRTIGDGYTF. CDR3 sequence (DNA): TGTGCCAGTAGTACCCTTAGGACAATTGGGGATGGCTACACCTTC.

V gene TRBV20-1 combines with J gene TRBJ2-7; possible D gene TRBD1, 6 bases. This CDR3 contains 13 residues. Trimming cost V 6 bases and J 4 bases, with 16 bases left between them. The germline gives CDR1 DFQATT, CDR2 SNEGSKA (reference sequence). The DNA for the CDR3 is TGCAGTGCAGTGGACAGTCTCGGGTACGAGCAGTACTTC. Translating it yields CSAVDSLGYEQYF.

This clonotype was recorded a few times. The CDR3 region has the DNA TGTGCCAGTAGTATAGACCTGAGCTCCTACAATGAGCAGTTCTTC. Translation: CASSIDLSSYNEQFF. The J gene is TRBJ2-1, the V gene TRBV19; D gene unclear. This CDR3 has 15 amino acids. Trimming removed 0 bases from V and 0 bases from J, with 6 bases in between. Germline loops: CDR1 LNHDA, CDR2 SQIVND (reference sequence).

This clonotype was picked up many times. The chain joins TRBV6-2 or TRBV6-3 to TRBJ1-1; 8 bases are a match to TRBD1. The CDR3 contains 14 residues. CDR1 and CDR2 (germline): MNHEY, SVGEGT. Trimming cost V 6 bases and J 4 bases; bases outside gene matches: 7. The CDR3 loop is CASSLDRVVTEAFF. Written as DNA, the CDR3 is TGTGCCAGCAGCCTGGACAGGGTGGTCACTGAAGCTTTCTTT.